The entry that follows covers one TCR beta chain sequence. This sample is part of a study of blood T cell repertoires in COVID-19. Study context: Sample material is recorded as cDNA or gDNA derived from T cells, B-cell-depleted T cells, or PBMCs.

The V gene's germline CDR1 is MNHNY and CDR2 SVGAGI (reference sequence). CDR3 size: 13 residues. Trimming cost V 6 bases and J 1 base, with 9 bases left between them. In the source study's methods: Amplification of reference gene primers was used by the study to estimate nucleated cell counts. The protocol was immunoSEQ multiplex PCR, while the TCRdb copy is restricted to in-frame clones and leaves out a portion. V, J and clone size reflect that table, while D and trimming were determined from the DNA. The sample yields 75,000 or so clones, 80% to 85% seen once. The chain carries TRBV6-6 and TRBJ2-5; weak D call: TRBD2 (6 bases). The TCR was taken from a man between 50 and 59 years old with acute or convalescent COVID-19. Input material: peripheral blood. The CDR3 nucleotides read TGTGCCAGCAGCGGAGGGTTCCAAGAGACCCAGTACTTC. Amino acid sequence: CASSGGFQETQYF.